Detailed here is one TCR beta chain. The target of this receptor is not known. No much larger clone exists at a distance of one base, and base qualities are not known. The donors were healthy, HIV-negative adults who had no recently reported acute infections or vaccinations. Every donor was a Caucasian adult living in Nashville, Tennessee, USA. Magnetic negative selection was used to enrich CD4+ T cells, after which naive cells were positively selected on CD45RA and the negative fraction became the memory subset. After blood collection by leukapheresis, PBMCs were isolated using Ficoll-Histopaque density gradient centrifugation and then cryopreserved in the vapor phase of liquid nitrogen. Analytical flow cytometry was used to check the purity and quantity of every magnetically sorted T cell population. From each sorted fraction, genomic DNA was isolated and quantified by UV absorbance on a Nanodrop 2000c.

Using the deep immunoSEQ assay, TCR CDR3 regions were amplified from genomic DNA by multiplex PCR. Extracted genomic DNA from each cell subset was distributed evenly across all wells of several immunoSEQ 96-well plates, and each plate was treated as a replicate. For sorted subsets, roughly 200 ng of genomic DNA, equivalent to tens of thousands of T cell genomes, went into each replicate PCR. The purified libraries were quantified using a Qubit 3.0 fluorometer, sized with a Bioanalyzer 2100, and then quantified again using the KAPA Library Quantification kit. Each immunoSEQ 96-well plate was sequenced on its own single-read 150-cycle Illumina NextSeq 550 flow cell. As for how the authors treated the data: The immunoSEQ output contained only junctional sequences without quality scores, so filtering could not match that applied to full-length reads. To assign V/J genes and CDR3, sequences were annotated using PyIR, a Python wrapper for IgBLAST v1.9, with IMGT germline references. Any read was removed if the V/J assignment was weak (E-value above 1e-6), the CDR3 was missing, or the read contained stop codons, out-of-frame junctions, or ambiguous translated residues. V3J clonotypes were defined by identical inferred V gene, J gene, and CDR3 amino acid sequence. To compute the percentage overlap between repertoires, the number of shared unique clonotypes was divided by the size of the smaller repertoire. Repertoire richness was assessed with RTK rarefaction, the Chao1 estimator, and Recon v2.1 estimates of unobserved clonotypes. Generation probabilities for all TCRbeta clonotypes obtained by the gDNA method from several donors were computed using OLGA. This immuneACCESS table, as held by TCRdb, lists in-frame sequences with V and J called but not all clones. Of the missing ones, under half trace to an unresolved V gene in checked studies; the others have no known cause. The DNA gave D and trimming, while V, J and clone size come from that table. The sample table records about 1.1 million clones; approximately 80% of these occur just once. Jointly, the top ten make up 0.89% of the sample.

This specimen comes from a study of shared clonotypes between healthy human individuals (dated by TCRdb to the early 2020s). Concerning the study at large: The cohort comprised a couple of women and a few men aged 18 to 49 years. For each donor, CD4 naive and CD4 memory were each run on three plates, CD8 naive on two plates, and CD8 memory on one plate. The study deeply sequenced blood TCR repertoires of about 5 healthy adults to estimate repertoire size and the extent of clonotype sharing between individuals. To increase sequencing depth and limit assay-specific biases, different laboratories used diverse techniques to prepare libraries and sequence TCR repertoires. Per donor, leukapheresis produced somewhere between about 0.94 and 10 billion PBMCs. Overall study outcomes, separate from this receptor: The genetic and exposure-history diversity represented was limited by the small number of donors. Rarefaction of sorted-subset datasets indicated incomplete sequencing despite the large sequencing depth. Pairwise subsampling led to the expectation that sequencing depth would affect the degree of clonotype sharing among donors. About 4.5% of naive CD4, approximately 3.7% of naive CD8, about 2.4% of memory CD4, and about 0.4% of memory CD8 clonotypes were shared across several donors. Clonotypes shared by all four sorted-subset donors showed higher generation probabilities than non-shared clonotypes. Sampling was limited to blood, and TCR repertoires in tissue likely differ from TCR repertoires in blood. Estimated clonotype richness was generally larger for naive than for memory subsets.

Looking up the germline V gene yields CDR1 SGDLS and CDR2 YYNGEE. The CDR3 runs 15 amino acids, cysteine and phenylalanine included. Just CDR3 DNA is preserved here, 45 bases in frame from base 1. V is cut by 0 bases and J by 5 bases, and the space between the germline ends is 12 bases. The chain uses TRBV9 and TRBJ2-1; the D region possibly corresponds to TRBD2 (6 bases align). The sequence was obtained from a man younger than 35 in good health. Some clones in this sample may be carry-over from other donors' samples. The sequenced sample was memory CD4+ T cells from PBMCs. The cell subset or site label of this sample denotes: CD45RA-negative fraction. Here the CDR3 is given as CASSVVGGVHNEQFF. The sequence in DNA is TGTGCCAGCAGCGTAGTGGGCGGGGTACACAATGAGCAGTTCTTC.